This T cell receptor (beta chain) comes out of a study of T cell repertoires in cytomegalovirus infection. About the study: From public TCR beta signatures came an indication of both CMV infection and matching HLA type. The study's findings and limits: Identification of carriers of CMV plus the relevant HLA was achieved through cumulative public TCR beta family frequency. There were HLA-C-restricted CMV-specific TCR beta clonotypes dominating the ex vivo response.

Comments on this clonotype: Its antigen remains unidentified.

Each CDR3 protein gets one entry after TCRdb re-called the reads with MiXCR. The table has approximately 600,000 distinct CDR3 sequences, about 39% seen once; the top ten hold 48%. The clonotype originates from a human donor in good health (CMV status not recorded). Some clones in this sample may be carry-over from other donors' samples. Source: cultured PBMCs, taken from culture after CMV antigen stimulation.

The CDR3 DNA sequence: TGTGCCAGCAGCTGGAGGGGGGCGTGGGGTGAAAAACTGTTTTTT. Translated, it gives CASSWRGAWGEKLFF. This chain joins TRBV7-2 and TRBJ1-4; TRBD1 is a possible D gene (6 bases). Deletions cut 4 bases from V and 7 bases from J, with 16 bases between. The CDR3 loop spans 15 amino acids. Germline CDR1 SGHTA, CDR2 FQGNSA.